The sequence of this TCR beta chain was determined in a study of shared clonotypes between healthy human individuals (dated by TCRdb to 2020 to 2021). In the study overall: A few men and two women, aged 18 to 49 years, made up the cohort. The study deeply sequenced blood TCR repertoires of several healthy adults to estimate repertoire size and the extent of clonotype sharing between individuals. Between about 0.9 and 9 billion PBMCs per donor were obtained by leukapheresis. Different laboratories and diverse techniques were used to prepare libraries and sequence TCR repertoires, to increase sequencing depth and limit assay-specific biases. For each donor, CD4 naive and CD4 memory were each run on three plates, CD8 naive on two plates, and CD8 memory on one plate.

TCR CDR3 regions were amplified from genomic DNA by multiplex PCR using the deep immunoSEQ assay. Extracted genomic DNA from each cell subset was spread evenly across all wells of several immunoSEQ 96-well plates, with each plate serving as a replicate. Each replicate PCR for sorted subsets received roughly 200 ng genomic DNA, equal to around 32,000 T cell genomes. Purified libraries were measured with a Qubit 3.0 fluorometer, size-checked on a Bioanalyzer 2100, and measured again with the KAPA Library Quantification kit. Every immunoSEQ 96-well plate was sequenced on a separate single-read 150-cycle Illumina NextSeq 550 flow cell. Processing in the source paper ran as follows. Because the immunoSEQ output held only junctional sequences and lacked quality scores, the filtering could not match the filtering applied to full-length reads. To assign V/J genes and CDR3, sequences were annotated against IMGT germline references using PyIR, a Python wrapper for IgBLAST v1.9. Reads with weak V/J assignments (E-value above 1e-6), missing CDR3, stop codons, out-of-frame junctions, or ambiguous translated residues were removed. V3J clonotypes were defined as sequences sharing an identical inferred V gene, J gene, and CDR3 amino acid sequence. Percentage overlap between repertoires was computed as shared unique clonotypes divided by the size of the smaller repertoire. Richness of each repertoire was evaluated using RTK rarefaction, the Chao1 estimator, and Recon v2.1 estimates of unobserved clonotypes. OLGA was used to compute generation probabilities for all TCRbeta clonotypes that the gDNA method yielded from four donors. The table comes from immuneACCESS by way of TCRdb, which keeps in-frame sequences with V and J called. Part of the clones is missing from these tables; in studies checked, under half for an unresolved V gene and the rest for unknown reasons. The V and J calls and clone size were taken over from that table, and D and trimming were inferred from the DNA. Here the sample has about 870,000 clones; over 90% occur a single time. The ten largest make up 24% of the sample.

Via the germline V gene, CDR1 is MGHRA and CDR2 YSYEKL. Here V drops 1 base and J drops 4 bases, and the junction holds 13 bases not matched to any gene. The CDR3, cysteine through phenylalanine, is 17 amino acids long. CDR3 DNA only is kept here, 51 bases in frame from base 1. The study at large found these results: Only blood was sampled, and tissue TCR repertoires likely differ from those in blood. Pairwise subsampling indicated that sequencing depth was expected to affect the degree of clonotype sharing among donors. The small number of donors limited the genetic and exposure-history diversity represented. Even with the large sequencing depth, rarefaction of the sorted-subset datasets indicated that sequencing was incomplete. Higher generation probabilities were observed for clonotypes shared by all four sorted-subset donors than for non-shared clonotypes. Across several donors, around 5.4% of naive CD4, 3% to 3.5% of naive CD8, 2.3% of memory CD4, and approximately 0.4% of memory CD8 clonotypes were shared. Larger estimated clonotype richness was generally found for naive subsets than for memory subsets.

CD8 naive samples were CD45RO-negative cells positively selected for CCR7, giving a CD45RA+CCR7+ population that excluded TemRA cells. Healthy HIV-negative adults with no recently reported acute infections or vaccinations were included as donors. Every donor was a Caucasian adult residing in Nashville, Tennessee, USA. Blood was obtained by leukapheresis, after which PBMCs were separated by Ficoll-Histopaque density gradient centrifugation and cryopreserved in liquid nitrogen vapor phase. Analytical flow cytometry was used to check the purity and quantity of every magnetically sorted T cell population. Genomic DNA was isolated from each sorted fraction and quantified by UV absorbance on a Nanodrop 2000c. As for this clone: Its antigen has not been determined. Within one base of it there is no much larger clone, and no base qualities were kept.

The sequence was collected from a man aged 25-40 years in good health. Specimen: naive CD8+ T cells sorted from blood. According to the study, the label for this sample's cell subset or site signals: CD45RA+CCR7+. The sequence is built from TRBV4-1 and TRBJ2-7, and TRBD1 aligns with 7 junction nucleotides. CDR3 reads: CASSQVSVDRTQYEQYF. The nucleotides read TGCGCCAGCAGCCAAGTGTCCGTGGACAGGACGCAGTACGAGCAGTACTTC.